One sample yielded the 9 T cell receptor beta chains listed below, sequenced in a study of blood T cells in healthy people across ages. A sample-barcoded 5' primer and a J-beta primer mix were used in a second PCR of about 6 to 11 cycles. TCRdb independently ran MiXCR on the 5' RACE reads; one entry per CDR3 protein. Of nearly 1 million distinct CDR3 sequences in the sample, just over 50% were seen once. Material for sequencing was blood. Receptors were obtained from an older woman in good health.

The chain links TRBV28 to TRBJ1-5; D gene ambiguous. Trimming took off 7 bases at V and 0 bases at J, with 10 bases between the two ends. The CDR3 length is 14 residues. Germline CDR1 is MDHEN and CDR2 is SYDVKM. CDR3 in amino acids: CASTQADSNQPQHF. CDR3 DNA: TGTGCCAGCACCCAGGCGGATAGCAATCAGCCCCAGCATTTT.

The gene calls are TRBV29-1 and TRBJ1-4; 8 bases match TRBD1. The CDR3 runs 12 residues. The ends lost 5 bases at V and 8 bases at J; junction bases unmatched: 4. Germline V gene sequence: CDR1 SQVTM, CDR2 ANQGSEA. CDR3 DNA: TGCAGCGTTATGACAGGGGACGAAAAACTGTTTTTT. Protein sequence: CSVMTGDEKLFF.

This clonotype appeared a few times. This rearrangement joins TRBV25-1 to TRBJ2-3, with D unclear. Trimming pared 6 bases from V and 4 bases from J, leaving 14 bases between. Germline CDR1 and CDR2: MGHDK and SYGVNS. This CDR3 has 14 amino acids. Here the CDR3 reads CASRGPAVPDTQYF. As DNA, the CDR3 is TGTGCCAGCAGGGGCCCGGCGGTGCCAGATACGCAGTATTTT.

The chain uses TRBV20-1 and TRBJ2-1, with 8 bases fitting TRBD2. Germline lookup yields CDR1 DFQATT and CDR2 SNEGSKA (reference sequence). V lost 5 bases to trimming and J lost 9 bases; unmatched junction nucleotides: 9. The CDR3 spans 13 residues. DNA for the CDR3: TGCAGTGCTGGGAGCGGGAGATGGAGTGAGCAGTTCTTC. Its translation: CSAGSGRWSEQFF.

The rearrangement joins TRBV20-1 to TRBJ2-1; 7 bases are shared with TRBD1. The V segment lost 7 bases and the J segment 8 bases; nucleotides outside the gene matches: 14. The CDR3 loop spans 14 amino acids. Germline lookup yields CDR1 DFQATT and CDR2 SNEGSKA (reference sequence). The CDR3 region has the DNA TGCAGTGTCAGGACAGGCCTCAACTGGGATGAGCAGTTCTTC. It specifies CSVRTGLNWDEQFF.

The chain has TRBV27 and TRBJ2-7, with 7 bases matching TRBD2. This CDR3 is built from 14 residues. Germline CDR1 and CDR2: MNHEY and SMNVEV (reference sequence). The V gene end was trimmed by 3 bases and the J gene end by 3 bases; junction bases not matched to a gene: 5. The CDR3 reads CASSFVGGFYEQYF. The CDR3 DNA is TGTGCCAGCAGTTTCGTGGGAGGGTTCTACGAGCAGTACTTC.

V gene TRBV2 combines with J gene TRBJ2-5; TRBD2 is a possible D gene (6 bases). The CDR3 totals 14 residues. Germline assignment: CDR1 SNHLY and CDR2 FYNNEI. V was cut by 6 bases and J by 1 base, with 12 bases left in between. CDR3 DNA sequence: TGTGCCAGCAGAGGTAGCGGAGGCCAAGAGACCCAGTACTTC. Translation: CASRGSGGQETQYF.

As DNA, the CDR3 is TGTGCCAGCAGTGAATTTCGTTTTGACAGCTCCTACAATGAGCAGTTCTTC. As protein: CASSEFRFDSSYNEQFF. The rearrangement links TRBV25-1 to TRBJ2-1, with D perhaps TRBD1 (5 bases). The germline gives CDR1 MGHDK, CDR2 SYGVNS. The CDR3 has 17 residues. V shed 1 base and J shed 0 bases, with 13 bases lying between them.

The genes are TRBV6-5 and TRBJ2-1; 8 bases fit TRBD1. The J call is in doubt because the DNA end fits TRBJ2-7 better. CDR1 is MNHEY and CDR2 is SVGAGI in the germline V gene. The CDR3 consists of 15 residues. CDR3: CASSYQGQVTNEQYF. CDR3 sequence (DNA): TGTGCCAGCAGTTATCAGGGACAGGTGACCAATGAGCAGTACTTC.